This T cell receptor (beta chain) was sequenced during a study of OX40 agonist ivuxolimab in advanced cancers. Across the study: Head and neck, renal cell, melanoma or hepatocellular carcinoma were the cancers that dose-escalation patients had.

Findings and limits, study-wide: At 0.1 to 3.0 mg/kg, CD4+ and CD8+ blood T cells expanded clonally by week 6. Nonresponders, in some cases, also had low normalized T-cell clonal expansion. It was not determined which antigens were specifically recognized by the peripheral T cells that had undergone clonal expansion.

About this clone itself: Its target is unknown.

V shed 3 bases and J shed 2 bases, with 8 bases lying between them. The CDR3 contains 13 residues. Germline V CDR1 and CDR2: KGHSH, LQKENI. This table comes from immunoSEQ multiplex PCR, and its TCRdb copy is limited to in-frame clones, with some not included. The sample lists roughly 64,000 clones, about four fifths occurring once. This clonotype was obtained from an adult with an advanced solid tumor such as melanoma, head and neck, liver or kidney cancer. The sequencing used CD4+ or CD8+ T cells sorted from blood, collected in a trial of the OX40 agonist ivuxolimab. V and J are TRBV18 and TRBJ2-7; D ambiguous. The CDR3 bases are TGTGCCAGCTCACCTCCCGCAGCCTACGAGCAGTACTTC. The encoded protein is CASSPPAAYEQYF.